These 11 T cell receptor beta chains were sequenced from one sample in a study of neurological immune-mediated disorders. TCRdb fed the 5' RACE reads into MiXCR, producing one record per CDR3 protein. In the table there are approximately 65,000 distinct CDR3 sequences, 3.5% to 4.5% of which are singletons. Sample: PBMCs. Receptor source: a man aged 50 to 60 with multiple sclerosis.

This clonotype was seen at least ten times. The V call is TRBV6-2 or TRBV6-3, the J call TRBJ2-7; tentative D call: TRBD1 (6 bases). The CDR3 runs 13 residues. Germline assignment: CDR1 MNHEY and CDR2 SVGEGT. Trimming stripped 8 bases from V and 4 bases from J, with 15 bases between. The CDR3 is CASAAGARYEQYF. CDR3 bases: TGTGCCAGCGCTGCAGGGGCTCGATACGAGCAGTACTTC.

This clonotype showed up just a few times. The chain employs TRBV18 and TRBJ2-1; D is tentatively TRBD1 or TRBD2 (5 bases each). V lost 0 bases to trimming and J lost 5 bases, with 14 bases between them. CDR1 KGHSH and CDR2 LQKENI come from the germline V gene. The CDR3 has 16 amino acids. The CDR3 bases are TGTGCCAGCTCACCACCGGTTTGGGACGACCACAATGAGCAGTTCTTC. This sequence encodes CASSPPVWDDHNEQFF.

This clonotype was seen at least ten times. CDR3 protein: CASSLTVNTEAFF. DNA for the CDR3: TGCGCCAGCAGCTTGACAGTGAACACTGAAGCTTTCTTT. The chain carries TRBV5-1 and TRBJ1-1; D remains ambiguous. From germline, CDR1 is SGHRS and CDR2 YFSETQ. The CDR3 extends over 13 amino acids. V shed 1 base and J shed 0 bases, with 4 bases lying between them.

By share, this clonotype counts as medium-sized. The rearrangement uses TRBV5-1 and TRBJ1-1; 8 nucleotides agree with TRBD1. The V segment lost 0 bases and the J segment 3 bases; nucleotides outside the gene matches: 1. The CDR3 loop spans 14 amino acids. The germline CDR1 and CDR2 sequences are SGHRS and YFSETQ. The chain's CDR3 is CASSLAGGYTEAFF. In DNA form, the CDR3 reads TGCGCCAGCAGCTTGGCAGGGGGCTACACTGAAGCTTTCTTT. Full variable domain (rest looked up from reference TRBV5-1 and TRBJ1-1): KAGVTQTPRYLIKTRGQQVTLSCSPISGHRSVSWYQQTPGQGLQFLFEYFSETQRNKGNFPGRFSGRQFSNSRSEMNVSTLELGDSALYLCASSLAGGYTEAFFGQGTRLTVV.

Concerning this clonotype: A read error is possible here, since a much larger clone lies one base away. The rearrangement uses TRBV5-1 and TRBJ2-7; the D gene could be TRBD1 or TRBD2 (6 bases each). This CDR3 is built from 17 residues. Per the germline V gene, CDR1 is SGHRS and CDR2 is YFSETQ. Trimming pared 0 bases from V and 4 bases from J, leaving 20 bases between. As DNA, the CDR3 is TGCGCCAGCAGCTTGGCCAATAGCGGACAGCTGGCTTACGAGCAGTACTTC. Translation gives CASSLANSGQLAYEQYF.

This clonotype was detected many times. In DNA form, the CDR3 reads TGTGCCAGCAGAGCGCTGGGACAGGGTGTTTATGGCTACACCTTC. Translating it yields CASRALGQGVYGYTF. The rearrangement uses TRBV6-1 and TRBJ1-2; 9 nucleotides align to TRBD1. The germline V gene has CDR1 MNHNS and CDR2 SASEGT. The CDR3 runs to 15 residues. V was clipped by 6 bases and J by 5 bases; unmatched bases: 10.

In its sample, this clonotype was seen many times. The rearrangement links TRBV4-1 to TRBJ2-5; D possibly matches TRBD1 or TRBD2 (5 bases each). The CDR3 is made up of 18 amino acids. The germline V gene has CDR1 MGHRA and CDR2 YSYEKL. Between the trimmed V and J ends, which lost 4 bases and 2 bases, there was a span of 23 bases. The CDR3 sequence: CASSPWAVPLRGQETQYF. The CDR3 DNA follows: TGCGCCAGCAGCCCCTGGGCAGTTCCCCTGAGGGGACAAGAGACCCAGTACTTC.

The DNA of the CDR3 is TGTGCCAGCAGGAGGGGAGATACGCAGTATTTT. This encodes CASRRGDTQYF. V is TRBV12-3 or TRBV12-4 and J is TRBJ2-3; D may correspond to TRBD1 or TRBD2 (5 bases each). V was pared by 6 bases and J by 5 bases, with 6 bases between. The CDR3 consists of 11 residues.

This clonotype was recorded many times. The CDR3 DNA follows: TGTGCCAGCAGCTCAAGTGACGGGACAGACTACGAGCAGTACGTC. Translating gives CASSSSDGTDYEQYV. The chain links TRBV5-6 to TRBJ2-7; 7 bases agree with TRBD1. Germline V gives CDR1 SGHDT, CDR2 YYEEEE. V lost 3 bases and J lost 3; bases outside the gene matches: 9. The CDR3 is made up of 15 amino acids.

At least ten counts were recorded for this clonotype. The chain joins TRBV5-1 to TRBJ1-1; D uncertain. The CDR3 spans 14 residues. V was cut by 4 bases and J by 5 bases, with 15 bases left in between. CDR1 is SGHRS and CDR2 is YFSETQ in the germline V gene. CDR3 sequence reads: CASSRGGSLTEAFF. The CDR3 DNA follows: TGCGCCAGCAGCCGTGGAGGGAGCTTGACTGAAGCTTTCTTT.

This clonotype was counted ten times or more. The chain couples TRBV12-3 or TRBV12-4 to TRBJ2-6; D not certain. V shed 7 bases and J shed 2 bases, with 3 bases lying between them. This CDR3 is built from 12 residues. The CDR3 DNA reads as TGTGCCAGCACCCCTGGGGCCAACGTCCTGACTTTC. Translation: CASTPGANVLTF.